Listed here are 8 T cell receptor beta chains from one sample, sequenced in a study of CXCR3-negative and CXCR3-positive naive CD8 T cells. The authors prepared UMI-labeled TRB cDNA libraries by 5' RACE. TCRdb reanalyzed the 5' RACE reads and collapses them to one entry per CDR3 protein, without DNA. The clone table shows about 130,000 distinct CDR3 sequences, with the ten largest holding 0.29%. Material for sequencing was naive CXCR3- CD8+ T cells from blood. Subset meaning: CD45RO-CCR7+CD27+CD95- naive CD8+ T cells lacking CXCR3 (TNR3-). The receptors here all came from a human donor in good health. Some clones in this sample may be carry-over from other donors' samples.

The chain links TRBV29-1 to TRBJ2-3; TCRdb lists TRBD1, though no DNA is available to test this call. There are 16 residues in the CDR3. CDR1 is SQVTM, CDR2 ANQGSEA, per germline. The CDR3 protein is CSVDQRGQSSTDTQYF.

This chain links TRBV14 with TRBJ1-4; the D call of TRBD1 rests on TCRdb alone, since no DNA is present to check it. This CDR3 is 14 amino acids long. From germline, CDR1 is SGHDN and CDR2 FVKESK. Here the CDR3 reads CANGGRATNEKLFF.

The CDR3 is CASSAAGTGVPIVQYF. The gene calls are TRBV7-9 and TRBJ2-4; TCRdb proposes TRBD1, but this gene call is untestable without DNA. Germline CDR1 and CDR2: SEHNR and FQNEAQ (reference sequence). The CDR3 sequence is 16 residues long.

The chain recombines TRBV5-1 with TRBJ2-7; no DNA is available, so the TRBD2 call from TCRdb remains unchecked. CDR3 size: 17 residues. CDR1 is SGHRS, CDR2 YFSETQ, per germline. The CDR3 here is CASSLTSGQLQSYEQYF.

The chain joins TRBV7-9 to TRBJ1-1. The CDR3 extends over 15 amino acids. Germline CDR1 and CDR2: SEHNR and FQNEAQ (reference sequence). The CDR3 loop reads CASSLGSGMNTEAFF. Based on the CDR3 plus reference TRBV7-9 and TRBJ1-1, the full variable domain is DTGVSQNPRHKITKRGQNVTFRCDPISEHNRLYWYRQTLGQGPEFLTYFQNEAQLEKSRLLSDRFSAERPKGSFSTLEIQRTEQGDSAMYLCASSLGSGMNTEAFFGQGTRLTVV.

The V and J genes are TRBV7-9 and TRBJ2-1. The V gene's germline CDR1 is SEHNR and CDR2 FQNEAQ (reference sequence). CDR3 length equals 14 residues. This CDR3 reads CASSLVGVPNEQFF.

The genes are TRBV6-2 or TRBV6-3 and TRBJ2-2; the TRBD2 assignment by TCRdb is unverifiable without DNA. Per germline, CDR1 MNHEY and CDR2 SVGEGT. The CDR3 has 15 amino acids. The CDR3 loop reads CASSRTSQNTGELFF.

This rearrangement joins TRBV7-6 to TRBJ2-2; TCRdb's D gene call, TRBD1, goes unchecked for lack of DNA. The length of the CDR3 is 16 residues. Germline lookup yields CDR1 SGHVS and CDR2 FNYEAQ. Here the CDR3 reads CASSPTGDRYTGELFF.